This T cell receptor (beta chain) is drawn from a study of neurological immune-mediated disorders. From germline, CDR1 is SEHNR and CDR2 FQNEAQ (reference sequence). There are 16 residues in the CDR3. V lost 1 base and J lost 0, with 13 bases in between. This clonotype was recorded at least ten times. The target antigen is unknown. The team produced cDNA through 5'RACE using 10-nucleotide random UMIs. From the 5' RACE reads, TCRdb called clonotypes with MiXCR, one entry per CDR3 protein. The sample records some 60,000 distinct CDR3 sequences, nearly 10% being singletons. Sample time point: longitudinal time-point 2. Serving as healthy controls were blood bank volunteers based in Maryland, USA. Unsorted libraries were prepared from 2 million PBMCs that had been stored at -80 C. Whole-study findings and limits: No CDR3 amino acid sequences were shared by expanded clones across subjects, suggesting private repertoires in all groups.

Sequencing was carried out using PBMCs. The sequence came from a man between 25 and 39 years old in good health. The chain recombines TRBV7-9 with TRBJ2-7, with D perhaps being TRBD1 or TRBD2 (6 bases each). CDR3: CASSLGGRGASYEQYF. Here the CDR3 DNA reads TGTGCCAGCAGCTTAGGGGGGCGGGGAGCCTCCTACGAGCAGTACTTC.